This passage covers 29 T cell receptor beta chains from one sample sequenced in a study of sequential checkpoint blockade in melanoma. The treatment is: randomized to nivolumab then ipilimumab (arm A) or the reverse (arm B). TCRdb's table, derived via immunoSEQ multiplex PCR, lists solely in-frame clones and lacks some. The table has thousands of clones, around 48% seen once; the top ten hold around 29%. Material: CD8+ T cells sorted from blood (inferred from file names), obtained from a patient given nivolumab and ipilimumab in sequence. The origin of the receptors is a human patient with melanoma. Some clones in this sample may be carry-over from other donors' samples.

CDR3 in DNA: TGTGCCAGCAGTCCCTCCCGGGACAGCGGCCTTTACTATGGCTACACCTTC. Translated: CASSPSRDSGLYYGYTF. The rearrangement links TRBV27 to TRBJ1-2; 7 positions agree with TRBD1. The junction had 15 bases not matched to a gene; V was cut back by 5 bases and J by 3 bases. The CDR3 runs to 17 residues. CDR1 and CDR2 from the germline V gene are MNHEY and SMNVEV (reference sequence).

The gene calls are TRBV2 and TRBJ1-2; possibly TRBD1 for D (6 bases). V lost 4 bases, J lost 3 bases, and 6 bases lay in between. Germline CDR1 and CDR2: SNHLY and FYNNEI. This CDR3 is built from 12 residues. The CDR3 bases are TGTGCCAGCAGTGGGACAGACTATGGCTACACCTTC. Its protein product is CASSGTDYGYTF.

This clone was seen a handful of times. The gene calls are TRBV19 and TRBJ1-6, with 7 bases identical to TRBD1. CDR1 and CDR2 (germline): LNHDA, SQIVND (reference sequence). The CDR3 has 14 amino acids. J was trimmed by 9 bases and V by 7 bases; bases with no gene match: 9. The CDR3 sequence is CASTQQGPTSPLHF. CDR3 in DNA: TGTGCCAGTACCCAACAGGGGCCGACTTCACCCCTCCACTTT.

This clone has a handful of counts. This chain joins TRBV7-9 and TRBJ2-1; TRBD1 agrees at 8 bases. Germline V lookup: CDR1 SEHNR, CDR2 FQNEAQ (reference sequence). V lost 5 bases, J lost 6 bases, and 12 bases stayed unmatched. This CDR3 comprises 16 residues. The CDR3, as DNA: TGTGCCAGCAGCGACGCAGGGGGCAGGGTCGGCAATGAGCAGTTCTTC. Encoded protein: CASSDAGGRVGNEQFF.

This clone was seen a single time. V and J are TRBV9 and TRBJ2-3; 8 bases fit TRBD2. Germline values: CDR1 SGDLS, CDR2 YYNGEE. CDR3 length: 15 amino acids. After removal of 3 bases from V and 2 bases from J, the junction contained 5 bases not matched to a gene. CDR3 amino acids: CASSARAGDTDTQYF. The CDR3 region has the DNA TGTGCCAGCAGCGCTCGAGCGGGGGACACAGATACGCAGTATTTT.

This sequence joins TRBV4-1 and TRBJ2-7; 9 positions match TRBD1. Trimming removed 2 bases from V and 3 bases from J; junction bases left unmatched: 5. In germline, CDR1 is MGHRA, CDR2 YSYEKL. The CDR3 is 15 amino acids. The CDR3 nucleotides are TGCGCCAGCAGCCAAAGGACAGGGGACTACTACGAGCAGTACTTC. Protein: CASSQRTGDYYEQYF.

The rearrangement uses TRBV7-6 and TRBJ1-2; D is possibly TRBD1 (6 bases). V was pared by 5 bases and J by 4 bases, with 20 bases between. This CDR3 has 16 residues. Germline CDR1 reads SGHVS; CDR2 reads FNYEAQ. The CDR3 region is CASSQSQGPLLYGYTF. CDR3 nucleotides: TGTGCCAGCAGCCAAAGTCAGGGGCCCCTGCTCTATGGCTACACCTTC.

The genes are TRBV14 and TRBJ1-1, with 7 nucleotides matching TRBD1. CDR3 length equals 17 residues. Germline CDR1 reads SGHDN; CDR2 reads FVKESK. J was trimmed by 1 base and V by 4 bases; bases with no gene match: 12. The DNA of the CDR3 is TGTGCCAGCAGCCCGACAGGGATTCTACATACGAACACTGAAGCTTTCTTT. Its translation is CASSPTGILHTNTEAFF.

The rearrangement joins TRBV6-6 to TRBJ2-7; TRBD1 matches at 8 bases. The CDR3 has 15 amino acids. CDR1 is MNHNY, CDR2 SVGAGI, per germline (reference sequence). V shed 7 bases and J 3 bases; nucleotides not matched to a gene: 11. The CDR3 DNA follows: TGTGCCAGCAACGAAACTCCAGGGGGCGTCTACGAGCAGTACTTC. Translated: CASNETPGGVYEQYF.

This chain links TRBV5-1 with TRBJ2-7; weak D call: TRBD2 (5 bases). The CDR3 loop spans 16 amino acids. CDR1 and CDR2 from the germline V gene are SGHRS and YFSETQ. With 5 bases removed from V and 1 base from J, the gap between germline ends came to 19 bases. CDR3 sequence reads: CASSLTGRTSSYEQYF. CDR3 nucleotides: TGCGCCAGCAGTCTGACTGGACGGACTTCATCCTACGAGCAGTACTTC.

J is TRBJ1-1 and V is TRBV19; TRBD1 matches at 11 bases. Trimming removed 6 bases from V and 1 base from J; junction bases left unmatched: 7. CDR1 LNHDA and CDR2 SQIVND come from the germline V gene (reference sequence). This CDR3 has 16 amino acids. The CDR3 region is CASSHRTGGTNTEAFF. Here the CDR3 DNA reads TGTGCCAGTAGCCACAGGACAGGGGGCACGAACACTGAAGCTTTCTTT. Together with reference TRBV19 and TRBJ1-1, the CDR3 gives the full variable domain: DGGITQSPKYLFRKEGQNVTLSCEQNLNHDAMYWYRQDPGQGLRLIYYSQIVNDFQKGDIAEGYSVSREKKESFPLTVTSAQKNPTAFYLCASSHRTGGTNTEAFFGQGTRLTVV.

The chain links TRBV11-1 to TRBJ2-6; D uncertain. The CDR3 loop spans 15 amino acids. The V gene lost 5 bases and the J gene lost 0 bases, with 8 bases spanning the gap. Germline values: CDR1 SGHAT, CDR2 FQDESV (reference sequence). The CDR3 is CASSPPHSGANVLTF. CDR3 sequence (DNA): TGTGCCAGCAGCCCCCCCCACTCTGGGGCCAACGTCCTGACTTTC.

The gene calls are TRBV7-9 and TRBJ1-5, with 10 bases that match TRBD1. The CDR3 sequence is 15 residues long. The germline V gene has CDR1 SEHNR and CDR2 FQNEAQ (reference sequence). Germline trimming cut 4 bases from V and 5 bases from J; bases unmatched to any gene: 5. The CDR3 spells CASSSSGTGDQPQHF. DNA of the CDR3: TGTGCCAGCAGCTCCTCCGGGACAGGGGATCAGCCCCAGCATTTT.

A note on this clone: One end of the junction is discordant with germline, which a read error may explain. The sample carries other DNA sequences with the same CDR3. This rearrangement joins TRBV5-1 to TRBJ2-7; possibly TRBD2 for D (6 bases). This CDR3 comprises 14 residues. Germline CDR1 reads SGHRS; CDR2 reads YFSETQ. The CDR3 here is CASSQGGTTYEQYF. The CDR3 DNA sequence: TGTGCCAGCAGCCAAGGAGGGACCACCTACGAGCAGTACTTC.

The gene calls are TRBV28 and TRBJ2-7; weak D call: TRBD1 (6 bases). V lost 6 bases and J lost 0, with 12 bases in between. This CDR3 is 14 amino acids long. Germline V CDR1 and CDR2: MDHEN, SYDVKM. CDR3 amino acids: CASRPGTPSYEQYF. The CDR3 nucleotides are TGTGCCAGCAGACCCGGGACACCCTCCTACGAGCAGTACTTC. The complete variable domain, with remaining parts taken from reference TRBV28 and TRBJ2-7, reads DVKVTQSSRYLVKRTGEKVFLECVQDMDHENMFWYRQDPGLGLRLIYFSYDVKMKEKGDIPEGYSVSREKKERFSLILESASTNQTSMYLCASRPGTPSYEQYFGPGTRLTVT.

This clone has only a few counts. This chain connects TRBV11-2 to TRBJ2-7; D is uncertain. With 5 bases removed from V and 2 bases from J, the gap between germline ends came to 10 bases. CDR3 length: 13 amino acids. CDR1 SGHAT and CDR2 FQNNGV come from the germline V gene. The CDR3 bases are TGTGCCAGCAGCCACACAGTTACCTACGAGCAGTACTTC. Translating gives CASSHTVTYEQYF.

This clone turned up a few times. This chain connects TRBV7-3 to TRBJ1-1; D is uncertain. CDR3 size: 12 residues. V was trimmed by 3 bases and J by 7 bases, leaving 9 bases between them. CDR1 is SGHTA, CDR2 FQGTGA, per germline. The CDR3 DNA is TGTGCCAGCAGCTTGAGAGGGAATGAAGCTTTCTTT. This encodes CASSLRGNEAFF.

The CDR3 region has the DNA TGTGCCAGCAGTTACTCATCAGGGAATTCACCCCTCCACTTT. Amino acid sequence: CASSYSSGNSPLHF. The V call is TRBV6-5, the J call TRBJ1-6; maybe TRBD1 (5 bases). V gave up 0 bases and J gave up 7 bases, with 7 bases separating them. Germline V gene sequence: CDR1 MNHEY, CDR2 SVGAGI. The CDR3 covers 14 residues.

V gene TRBV27 combines with J gene TRBJ2-7, with 9 bases fitting TRBD2. Germline CDR1 and CDR2: MNHEY and SMNVEV (reference sequence). The CDR3 covers 15 residues. The V gene end was trimmed by 5 bases and the J gene end by 1 base; junction bases not matched to a gene: 6. In DNA, the CDR3 is TGTGCCAGCAGTGGCTGGACTAGCGCATCCTACGAGCAGTACTTC. Translated: CASSGWTSASYEQYF.

CDR3 region: CASSRTGLDTQYF. CDR3 nucleotide sequence: TGTGCCAGCAGCAGGACAGGGTTGGATACGCAGTATTTT. This rearrangement joins TRBV7-3 to TRBJ2-3; 8 bases align to TRBD1. Germline V gene lookup returns CDR1 SGHTA and CDR2 FQGTGA. This CDR3 has 13 amino acids. The V and J ends lost 5 bases and 6 bases, in that order; junction bases with no gene match: 4.

This clone showed up just a few times. The chain links TRBV10-3 to TRBJ2-7; 10 positions match TRBD2. The J segment lost 2 bases and the V segment lost 2 bases, leaving 6 bases of the junction unmatched. Germline V lookup: CDR1 ENHRY, CDR2 SYGVKD. This CDR3 is 16 amino acids long. CDR3 nucleotide sequence: TGTGCCATCAGTGAGCTAGCGGGGGACTCAACCTACGAGCAGTACTTC. It yields the protein CAISELAGDSTYEQYF.

V is TRBV11-2 and J is TRBJ2-7; 8 bases map to TRBD1. CDR1 SGHAT and CDR2 FQNNGV come from the germline V gene. This CDR3 comprises 14 residues. V lost 4 bases to trimming and J lost 4 bases; unmatched junction nucleotides: 6. The CDR3 reads CASSYGQGGYEQYF. The CDR3 nucleotides read TGTGCCAGCAGCTACGGACAGGGAGGTTACGAGCAGTACTTC.

The DNA for the CDR3 is TGTGCCAGCAGTGAGGGGCAGGGGTACTCCTACGAGCAGTACTTC. Translation gives CASSEGQGYSYEQYF. The chain uses TRBV2 and TRBJ2-7; tentative D call: TRBD1 (6 bases). V was trimmed by 3 bases and J by 0 bases, leaving 12 bases between them. The CDR3 runs 15 residues. Germline lookup yields CDR1 SNHLY and CDR2 FYNNEI.

In DNA form, the CDR3 reads TGCGCCAGCAGCTCCTCCCCGACAGGGTCGAACTCCTACGAGCAGTACTTC. Residues: CASSSSPTGSNSYEQYF. This chain uses TRBV5-1 with TRBJ2-7; 7 nucleotides match TRBD1. The germline CDR1 and CDR2 sequences are SGHRS and YFSETQ. CDR3 length equals 17 residues. V lost 3 bases to trimming and J lost 0 bases; unmatched junction nucleotides: 12.

V gene TRBV4-2 combines with J gene TRBJ2-1, with TRBD2 matching over 7 bases. Germline loops: CDR1 LGHNA, CDR2 YNFKEQ. CDR3 length equals 18 residues. The ends lost 1 base at V and 0 bases at J; junction bases unmatched: 9. CDR3 loop: CASSQVDGGSSSYNEQFF. In DNA form, the CDR3 reads TGTGCCAGCAGCCAAGTGGACGGGGGGTCCTCCTCCTACAATGAGCAGTTCTTC.

On this clone itself: With only one base between it and a far larger clone, this is likely a read error. The sample contains more than one DNA sequence encoding this CDR3. The J gene is TRBJ1-5, the V gene TRBV11-2, with a tentative D call TRBD1 (6 bases). The CDR3 loop spans 15 amino acids. The germline gives CDR1 SGHAT, CDR2 FQNNGV. V gave up 5 bases and J gave up 3 bases, with 14 bases separating them. The CDR3 spells CASSQDRGYNQPQHF. In nucleotides, the CDR3 is TGTGCCAGCAGCCAAGATAGGGGGTACAATCAGCCCCAGCATTTT.

V is TRBV6-5 and J is TRBJ1-2, with 8 bases matching TRBD1. Trimming cost V 2 bases and J 7 bases; bases outside gene matches: 9. Germline V gene data show CDR1 as MNHEY and CDR2 as SVGAGI. This CDR3 region has 15 residues. The CDR3 region is CASSYGQGAVAGYTF. DNA for the CDR3: TGTGCCAGCAGTTACGGCCAGGGGGCCGTCGCTGGCTACACCTTC.

The gene calls are TRBV6-1 and TRBJ2-2; D call uncertain. V lost 7 bases and J lost 1, with 4 bases in between. Germline V gene sequence: CDR1 MNHNS, CDR2 SASEGT. The length of the CDR3 is 12 residues. In DNA form, the CDR3 reads TGTGCCAGCATGAGGAACACCGGGGAGCTGTTTTTT. It specifies CASMRNTGELFF.

The V call is TRBV9, the J call TRBJ2-7; possible D gene TRBD1, 6 bases. Germline assignment: CDR1 SGDLS and CDR2 YYNGEE. The CDR3 is made up of 15 amino acids. V was trimmed by 2 bases and J by 1 base, leaving 13 bases between them. CDR3 bases: TGTGCCAGCAGCGTGACAGGACAGCAGTCCTACGAGCAGTACTTC. Translation: CASSVTGQQSYEQYF.